This T cell receptor beta chain was recovered during a study of patients and donors after allogeneic stem cell transplantation. TCRdb reprocessed the RT-PCR reads via MiXCR and lists one record per CDR3 protein. The data contain about 200,000 distinct CDR3 sequences, approximately 41% of them singletons. Looked up from germline, CDR1 is LGHNA and CDR2 is YSLEER. The V gene end was trimmed by 4 bases and the J gene end by 8 bases; junction bases not matched to a gene: 3. The CDR3 length is 13 residues. Sequencing was carried out using blood, either unsorted or a sorted T cell fraction (not recorded which). The TCR sequence derives from a human donor who was either an allogeneic HSCT recipient or a stem cell or donor lymphocyte infusion donor (not recorded which). It is not recorded whose cells these are; they may come from a transplant donor. The chain employs TRBV4-3 and TRBJ1-5, with TRBD1 matching over 9 bases. CDR3 coding DNA: TGCGCCAGCAGCCCGACAGGGGGTAAGCCCCAGCATTTT. This encodes CASSPTGGKPQHF.